This TCR beta chain was recorded in a study of regulatory T cells in long-lasting Graves disease. General observations from the study: When disease was persistent, TRBV28, TRBJ1-2 and TRBJ2-5 were the favored segments. Comparison showed that persistent patients shared more public clonotypes (roughly 2,700) than new patients (966).

Per germline, CDR1 MNHEY and CDR2 SMNVEV (reference sequence). After removal of 3 bases from V and 6 bases from J, the junction contained 7 bases not matched to a gene. The CDR3 has 15 residues. Documented time point: newly diagnosed GD, antithyroid drugs for less than 3 months. Extracted PBMC RNA gave rise to the TCR library. An endocrinology department in Xi'an, China, recruited the patients. This clonotype was seen at least ten times. The antigen is undetermined. CDR3-region Arm-PCR and iRepertoire HTBI primers produced the TCR beta libraries. TCRdb used MiXCR to reprocess the multiplex PCR reads, holding one entry per CDR3 protein. There are 530,000 or so distinct CDR3 sequences in the sample; about 14% occur only once, and 10% lies in the top ten. This sample was shared with a second study, whose subject was T cells in Graves' hyperthyroidism and ophthalmopathy. As that study records: The TCR CDR3 first-round RT-PCR relied on the HTBI primer set.

The material was peripheral blood mononuclear cells (PBMCs), obtained at new diagnosis, from a patient treated with antithyroid drugs. The V and J genes are TRBV27 and TRBJ2-7; 11 nucleotides line up with TRBD1. This receptor was obtained from a man aged 30 to 45 with Graves disease. CDR3 DNA sequence: TGTGCCAGCAGTTTCGGACAGGGGGCCCGGGGCGAGCAGTACTTC. Protein sequence: CASSFGQGARGEQYF.